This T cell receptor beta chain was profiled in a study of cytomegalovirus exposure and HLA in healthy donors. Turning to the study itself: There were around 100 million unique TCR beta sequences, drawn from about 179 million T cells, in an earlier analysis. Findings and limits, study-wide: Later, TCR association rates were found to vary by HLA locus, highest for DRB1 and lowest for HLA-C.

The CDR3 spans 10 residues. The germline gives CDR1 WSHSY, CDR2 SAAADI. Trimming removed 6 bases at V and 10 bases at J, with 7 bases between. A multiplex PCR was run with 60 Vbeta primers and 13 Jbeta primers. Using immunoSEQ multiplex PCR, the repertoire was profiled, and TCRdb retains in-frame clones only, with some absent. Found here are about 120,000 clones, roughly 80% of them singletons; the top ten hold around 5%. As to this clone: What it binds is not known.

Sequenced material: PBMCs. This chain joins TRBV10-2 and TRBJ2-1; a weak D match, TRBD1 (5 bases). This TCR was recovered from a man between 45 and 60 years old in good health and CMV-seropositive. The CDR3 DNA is TGCGCCAGCAGAACAGGCGAGCAGTTCTTC. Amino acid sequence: CASRTGEQFF.